Below are 5 T cell receptor beta chains sequenced from a single sample in a study of cytomegalovirus exposure and HLA in healthy donors. Amplification used 60 Vbeta primers and 13 Jbeta primers. Profiling relied on immunoSEQ multiplex PCR, and the TCRdb table lists in-frame clones only, not all of them. This table has under 200,000 clones, about four fifths appearing once. Sequenced input: PBMCs. Every receptor here comes from a male donor in good health and CMV-seropositive.

The chain links TRBV11-3 to TRBJ1-1; D remains ambiguous. Germline lookup yields CDR1 SGHNT and CDR2 YENEEA. This CDR3 is 12 amino acids long. The V end was cut by 2 bases, the J end by 2 bases, with 3 bases between. CDR3 loop: CASSLPNTEAFF. As DNA, the CDR3 is TGTGCCAGCAGCTTACCAAACACTGAAGCTTTCTTT. Drawing the rest from reference TRBV11-3 and TRBJ1-1, the complete variable domain is EAGVVQSPRYKIIEKKQPVAFWCNPISGHNTLYWYLQNLGQGPELLIRYENEEAVDDSQLPKDRFSAERLKGVDSTLKIQPAELGDSAVYLCASSLPNTEAFFGQGTRLTVV.

The chain recombines TRBV5-1 with TRBJ1-1; D gene uncertain. Per germline, CDR1 SGHRS and CDR2 YFSETQ. The CDR3 is 13 residues long. Trimming stripped 0 bases from V and 6 bases from J, with 9 bases between. CDR3 sequence (DNA): TGCGCCAGCAGCTTGGTTGAGGGTGCTGAAGCTTTCTTT. Amino acids: CASSLVEGAEAFF.

The V gene is TRBV28, the J gene TRBJ1-4, with D perhaps TRBD1 (6 bases). Trimming took 3 bases from V and 6 from J, leaving 11 bases between them. The CDR3 sequence is 14 residues long. The germline V gene has CDR1 MDHEN and CDR2 SYDVKM. CDR3: CASSFGGADEKLFF. The CDR3 DNA reads TGTGCCAGCAGTTTCGGGGGGGCAGATGAAAAACTGTTTTTT. The variable domain in full, with the rest retrieved from reference TRBV28 and TRBJ1-4, is DVKVTQSSRYLVKRTGEKVFLECVQDMDHENMFWYRQDPGLGLRLIYFSYDVKMKEKGDIPEGYSVSREKKERFSLILESASTNQTSMYLCASSFGGADEKLFFGSGTQLSVL.

The chain has TRBV6-5 and TRBJ2-7, with 7 bases that match TRBD1. Germline V gene data show CDR1 as MNHEY and CDR2 as SVGAGI. V lost 7 bases and J lost 0; bases outside the gene matches: 9. This CDR3 contains 15 residues. The CDR3 nucleotides are TGTGCCAGCACCCCAGGGACAGCGACCTCCTACGAGCAGTACTTC. It specifies CASTPGTATSYEQYF.

This clone was counted a single time. This rearrangement joins TRBV7-2 to TRBJ2-1; TRBD2 is a possible D gene (5 bases). This CDR3 comprises 15 residues. V was pared by 4 bases and J by 12 bases, with 22 bases between. The germline CDR1 and CDR2 sequences are SGHTA and FQGNSA. CDR3 DNA sequence: TGTGCCAGCAGCTGGTCTAGGGTACTAGGATCAAGGCAGTTCTTC. Encoded protein: CASSWSRVLGSRQFF.